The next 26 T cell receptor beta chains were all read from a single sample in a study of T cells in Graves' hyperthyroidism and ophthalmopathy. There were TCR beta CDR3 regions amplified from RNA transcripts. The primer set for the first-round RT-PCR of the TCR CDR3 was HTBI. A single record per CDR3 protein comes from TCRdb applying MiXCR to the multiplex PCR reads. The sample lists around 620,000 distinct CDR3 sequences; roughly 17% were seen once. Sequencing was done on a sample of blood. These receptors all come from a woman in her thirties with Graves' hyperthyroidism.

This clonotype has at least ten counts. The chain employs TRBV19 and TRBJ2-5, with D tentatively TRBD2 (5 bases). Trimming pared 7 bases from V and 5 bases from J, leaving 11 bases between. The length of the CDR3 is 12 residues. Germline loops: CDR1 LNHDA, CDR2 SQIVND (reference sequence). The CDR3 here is CASMRDGETQYF. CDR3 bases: TGTGCCAGTATGAGGGATGGGGAGACCCAGTACTTC.

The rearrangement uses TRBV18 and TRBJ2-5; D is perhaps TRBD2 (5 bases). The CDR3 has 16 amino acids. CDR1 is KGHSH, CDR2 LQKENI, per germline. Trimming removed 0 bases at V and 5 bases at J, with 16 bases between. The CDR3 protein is CASSPPGTSRRETQYF. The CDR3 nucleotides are TGTGCCAGCTCACCACCCGGAACTAGTAGGCGGGAGACCCAGTACTTC.

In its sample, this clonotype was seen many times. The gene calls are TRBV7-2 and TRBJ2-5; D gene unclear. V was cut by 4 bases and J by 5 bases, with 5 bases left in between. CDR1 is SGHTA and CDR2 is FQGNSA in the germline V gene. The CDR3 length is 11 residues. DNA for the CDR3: TGTGCCAGCAGCTCCGCGGAGACCCAGTACTTC. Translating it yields CASSSAETQYF.

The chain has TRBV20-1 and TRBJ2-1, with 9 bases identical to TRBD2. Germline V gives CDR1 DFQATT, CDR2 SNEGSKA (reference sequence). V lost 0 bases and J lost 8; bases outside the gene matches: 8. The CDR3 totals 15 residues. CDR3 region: CSARDVAGGVHEQFF. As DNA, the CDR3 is TGCAGTGCTAGAGATGTTGCGGGAGGGGTCCATGAGCAGTTCTTC.

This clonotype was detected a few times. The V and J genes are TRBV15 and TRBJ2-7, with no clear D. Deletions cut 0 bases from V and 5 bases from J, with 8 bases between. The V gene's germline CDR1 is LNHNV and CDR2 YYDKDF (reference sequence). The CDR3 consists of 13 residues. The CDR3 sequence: CATSRDIDDEQYF. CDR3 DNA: TGTGCCACCAGCAGAGATATCGATGACGAGCAGTACTTC.

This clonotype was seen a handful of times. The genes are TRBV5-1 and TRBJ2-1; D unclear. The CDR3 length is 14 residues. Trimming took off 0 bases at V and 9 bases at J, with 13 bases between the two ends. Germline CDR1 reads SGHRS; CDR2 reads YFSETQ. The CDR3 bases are TGCGCCAGCAGCTTGGCCGAAATGGAGAGTGAGCAGTTCTTC. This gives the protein CASSLAEMESEQFF.

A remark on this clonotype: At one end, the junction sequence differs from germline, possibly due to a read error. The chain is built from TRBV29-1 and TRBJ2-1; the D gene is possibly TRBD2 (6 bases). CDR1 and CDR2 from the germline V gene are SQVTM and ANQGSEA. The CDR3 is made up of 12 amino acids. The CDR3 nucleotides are TGCAGCGTATGGACTAACTACAATGAGCTGTTCTTC. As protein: CSVWTNYNELFF.

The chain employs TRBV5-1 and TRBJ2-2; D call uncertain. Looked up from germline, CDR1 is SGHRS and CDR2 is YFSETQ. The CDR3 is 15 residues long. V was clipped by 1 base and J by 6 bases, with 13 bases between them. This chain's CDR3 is CASSLWADKAGELFF. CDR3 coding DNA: TGCGCCAGCAGCTTGTGGGCCGACAAGGCCGGGGAGCTGTTTTTT.

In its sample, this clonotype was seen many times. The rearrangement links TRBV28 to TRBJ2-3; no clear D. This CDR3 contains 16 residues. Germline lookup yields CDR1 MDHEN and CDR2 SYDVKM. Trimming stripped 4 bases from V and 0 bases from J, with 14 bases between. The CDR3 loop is CASSSPLATSTDTQYF. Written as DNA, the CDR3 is TGTGCCAGCAGTTCACCGTTAGCAACTAGCACAGATACGCAGTATTTT.

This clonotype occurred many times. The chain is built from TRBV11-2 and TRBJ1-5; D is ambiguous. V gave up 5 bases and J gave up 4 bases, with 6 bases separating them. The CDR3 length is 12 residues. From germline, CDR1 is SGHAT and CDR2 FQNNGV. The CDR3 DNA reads TGTGCCAGCAGCGATCGGAATCAGCCCCAGCATTTT. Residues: CASSDRNQPQHF.

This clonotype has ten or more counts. The CDR3 region is CSARPKGQGTDTQYF. CDR3 DNA sequence: TGCAGTGCTCGCCCCAAGGGACAGGGGACAGATACGCAGTATTTT. The chain links TRBV20-1 to TRBJ2-3, with TRBD1 matching 10 bases. Germline CDR1 and CDR2: DFQATT and SNEGSKA (reference sequence). Trimming cost V 5 bases and J 3 bases; bases outside gene matches: 8. This CDR3 has 15 amino acids.

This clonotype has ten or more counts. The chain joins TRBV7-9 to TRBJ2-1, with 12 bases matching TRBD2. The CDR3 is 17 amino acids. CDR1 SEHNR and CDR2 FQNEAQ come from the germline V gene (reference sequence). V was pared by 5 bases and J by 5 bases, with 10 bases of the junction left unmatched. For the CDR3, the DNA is TGTGCCAGCAGCCCCAGGCGACTAGCGGGAGACCACAATGAGCAGTTCTTC. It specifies CASSPRRLAGDHNEQFF.

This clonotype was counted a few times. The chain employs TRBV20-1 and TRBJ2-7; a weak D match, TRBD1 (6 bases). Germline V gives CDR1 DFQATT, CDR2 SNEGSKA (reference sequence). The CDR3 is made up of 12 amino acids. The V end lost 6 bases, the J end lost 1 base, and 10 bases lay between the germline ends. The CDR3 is CSATDSSYEQYF. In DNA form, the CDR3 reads TGCAGTGCCACGGACAGTTCCTACGAGCAGTACTTC.

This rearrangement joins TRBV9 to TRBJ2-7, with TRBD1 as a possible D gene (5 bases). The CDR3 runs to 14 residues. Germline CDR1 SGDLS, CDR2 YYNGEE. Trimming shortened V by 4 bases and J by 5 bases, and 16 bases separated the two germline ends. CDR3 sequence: CASSPTGLLNEQYF. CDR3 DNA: TGTGCCAGCAGCCCCACAGGCCTCCTGAACGAGCAGTACTTC.

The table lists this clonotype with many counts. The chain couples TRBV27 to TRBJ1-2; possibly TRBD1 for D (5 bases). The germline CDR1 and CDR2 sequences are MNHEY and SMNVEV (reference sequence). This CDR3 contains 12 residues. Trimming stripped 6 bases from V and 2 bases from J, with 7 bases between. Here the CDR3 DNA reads TGTGCCAGCAGGGGGGGAAACTATGGCTACACCTTC. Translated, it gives CASRGGNYGYTF.

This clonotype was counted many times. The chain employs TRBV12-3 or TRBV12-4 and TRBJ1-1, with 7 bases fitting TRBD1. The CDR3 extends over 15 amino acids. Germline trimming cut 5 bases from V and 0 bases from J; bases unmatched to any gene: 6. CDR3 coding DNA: TGTGCCAGCAGTCCCTCGACAGGGTTGAACACTGAAGCTTTCTTT. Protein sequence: CASSPSTGLNTEAFF.

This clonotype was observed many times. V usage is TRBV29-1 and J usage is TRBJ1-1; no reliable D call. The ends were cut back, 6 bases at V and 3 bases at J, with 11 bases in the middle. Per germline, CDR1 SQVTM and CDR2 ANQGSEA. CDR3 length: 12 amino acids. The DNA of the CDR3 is TGCAGCGTCTCCGACACGTACACTGAAGCTTTCTTT. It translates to CSVSDTYTEAFF.

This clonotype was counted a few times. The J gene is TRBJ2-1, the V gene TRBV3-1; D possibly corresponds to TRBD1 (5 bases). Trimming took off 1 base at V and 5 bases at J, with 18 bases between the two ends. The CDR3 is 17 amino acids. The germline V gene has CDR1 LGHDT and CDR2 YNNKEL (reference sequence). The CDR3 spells CASSQVTPGCKNNEQFF. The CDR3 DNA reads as TGTGCCAGCAGCCAAGTAACCCCAGGGTGTAAGAACAATGAGCAGTTCTTC.

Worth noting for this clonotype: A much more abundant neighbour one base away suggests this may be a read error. DNA of the CDR3: TGTGCCAGCAGTTTAATGCAGGGAGCCTTCGAGCAGTACTTC. The encoded protein is CASSLMQGAFEQYF. The chain recombines TRBV27 with TRBJ2-7; D could derive from TRBD1 or TRBD2 (5 bases each). The CDR3 is 14 amino acids. V lost 2 bases and J lost 6, with 14 bases in between. The germline CDR1 and CDR2 sequences are MNHEY and SMNVEV (reference sequence).

The CDR3 bases are TGTGCCAGCAGTGAGCAGGATAGGGGAAACACTGAAGCTTTCTTT. It encodes CASSEQDRGNTEAFF. The chain links TRBV25-1 to TRBJ1-1; D is possibly TRBD1 (5 bases). The CDR3 has 15 residues. The V and J ends lost 3 bases and 2 bases respectively, with 13 bases between them. The germline V gene has CDR1 MGHDK and CDR2 SYGVNS.

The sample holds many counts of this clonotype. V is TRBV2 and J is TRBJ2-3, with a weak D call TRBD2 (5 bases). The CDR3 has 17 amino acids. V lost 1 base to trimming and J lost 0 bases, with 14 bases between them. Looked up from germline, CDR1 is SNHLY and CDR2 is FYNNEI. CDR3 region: CASSEGRGLDSTDTQYF. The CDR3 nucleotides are TGTGCCAGCAGTGAAGGGCGAGGACTCGATAGCACAGATACGCAGTATTTT.

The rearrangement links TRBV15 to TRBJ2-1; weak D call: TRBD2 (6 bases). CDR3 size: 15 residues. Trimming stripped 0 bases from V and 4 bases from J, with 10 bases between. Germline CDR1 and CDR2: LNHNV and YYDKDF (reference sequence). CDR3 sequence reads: CATSRDGTGYNEQFF. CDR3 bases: TGTGCCACCAGCAGAGATGGGACTGGGTACAATGAGCAGTTCTTC.

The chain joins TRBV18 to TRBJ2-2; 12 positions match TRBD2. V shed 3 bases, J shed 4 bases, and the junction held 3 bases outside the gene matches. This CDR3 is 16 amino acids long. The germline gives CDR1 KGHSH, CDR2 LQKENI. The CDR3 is CASSPGTSGPTGELFF. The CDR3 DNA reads TGTGCCAGCTCACCTGGGACTAGCGGGCCCACCGGGGAGCTGTTTTTT.

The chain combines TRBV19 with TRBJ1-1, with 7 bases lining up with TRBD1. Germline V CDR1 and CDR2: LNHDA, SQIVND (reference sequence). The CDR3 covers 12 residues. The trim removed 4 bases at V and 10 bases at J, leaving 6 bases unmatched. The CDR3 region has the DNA TGTGCCAGTAGTACGACAGGGCTTTCAGCTTTCTTT. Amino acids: CASSTTGLSAFF. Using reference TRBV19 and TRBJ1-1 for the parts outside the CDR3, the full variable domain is DGGITQSPKYLFRKEGQNVTLSCEQNLNHDAMYWYRQDPGQGLRLIYYSQIVNDFQKGDIAEGYSVSREKKESFPLTVTSAQKNPTAFYLCASSTTGLSAFFGQGTRLTVV.

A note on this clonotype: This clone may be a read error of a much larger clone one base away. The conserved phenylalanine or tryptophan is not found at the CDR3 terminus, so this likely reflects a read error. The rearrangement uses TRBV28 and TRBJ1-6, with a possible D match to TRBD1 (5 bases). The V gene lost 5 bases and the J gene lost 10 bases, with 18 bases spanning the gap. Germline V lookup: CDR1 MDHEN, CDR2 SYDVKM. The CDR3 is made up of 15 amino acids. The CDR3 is CASSTQEGRRSPLHL. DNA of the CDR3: TGTGCCAGCAGTACCCAGGAGGGGCGCAGATCACCCCTCCACCTT.

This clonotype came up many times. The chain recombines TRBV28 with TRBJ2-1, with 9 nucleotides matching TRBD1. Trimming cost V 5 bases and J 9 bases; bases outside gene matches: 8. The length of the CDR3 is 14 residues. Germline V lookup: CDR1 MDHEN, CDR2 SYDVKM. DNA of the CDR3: TGTGCCAGCAGTGGGACAGGGATAAGTGGTGAGCAGTTCTTC. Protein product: CASSGTGISGEQFF.